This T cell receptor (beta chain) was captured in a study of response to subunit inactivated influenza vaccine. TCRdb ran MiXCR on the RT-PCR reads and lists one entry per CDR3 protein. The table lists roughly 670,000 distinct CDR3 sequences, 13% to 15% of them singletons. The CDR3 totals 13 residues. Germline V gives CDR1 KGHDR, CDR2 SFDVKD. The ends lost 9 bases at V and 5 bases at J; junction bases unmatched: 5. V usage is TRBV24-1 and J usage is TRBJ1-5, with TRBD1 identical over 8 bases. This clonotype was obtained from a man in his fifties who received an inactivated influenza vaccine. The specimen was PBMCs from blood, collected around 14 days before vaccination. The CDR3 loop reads CATQDRDYQPQHF. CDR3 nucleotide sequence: TGTGCCACCCAGGACAGGGATTATCAGCCCCAGCATTTT.